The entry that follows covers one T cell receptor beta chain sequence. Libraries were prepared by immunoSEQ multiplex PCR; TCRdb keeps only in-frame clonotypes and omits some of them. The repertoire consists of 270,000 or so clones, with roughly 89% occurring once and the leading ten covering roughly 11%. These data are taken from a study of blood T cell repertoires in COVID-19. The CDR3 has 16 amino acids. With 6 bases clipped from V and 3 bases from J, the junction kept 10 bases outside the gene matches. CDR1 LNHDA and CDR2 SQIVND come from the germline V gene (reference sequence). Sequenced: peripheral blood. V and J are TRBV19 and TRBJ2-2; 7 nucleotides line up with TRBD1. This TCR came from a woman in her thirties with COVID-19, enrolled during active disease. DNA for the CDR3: TGTGCCAGTAGCCATACCCCCGGGACAGACACCGGGGAGCTGTTTTTT. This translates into CASSHTPGTDTGELFF.